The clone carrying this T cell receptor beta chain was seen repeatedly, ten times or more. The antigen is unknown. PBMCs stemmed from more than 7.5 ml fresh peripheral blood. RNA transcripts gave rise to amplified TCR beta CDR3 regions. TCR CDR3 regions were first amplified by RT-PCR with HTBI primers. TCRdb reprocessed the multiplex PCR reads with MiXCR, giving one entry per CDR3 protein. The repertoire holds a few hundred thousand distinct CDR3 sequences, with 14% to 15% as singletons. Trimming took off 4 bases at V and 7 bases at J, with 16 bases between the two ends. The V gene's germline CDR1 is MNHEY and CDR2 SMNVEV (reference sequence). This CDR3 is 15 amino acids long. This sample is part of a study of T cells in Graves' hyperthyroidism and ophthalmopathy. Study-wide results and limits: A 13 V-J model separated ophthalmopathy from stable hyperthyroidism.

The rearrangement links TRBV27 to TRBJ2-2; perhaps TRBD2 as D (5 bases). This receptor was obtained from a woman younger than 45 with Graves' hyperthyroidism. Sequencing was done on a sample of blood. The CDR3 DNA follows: TGTGCCAGCAGTTCGGGGATTACACGTTACGGGGAGCTGTTTTTT. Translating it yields CASSSGITRYGELFF.